This T cell receptor beta chain was found in a study of T cell changes during pregnancy in multiple sclerosis. V lost 1 base and J lost 6; bases outside the gene matches: 14. From germline, CDR1 is SEHNR and CDR2 FQNEAQ (reference sequence). The CDR3 is 18 amino acids. Assay used: immunoSEQ multiplex PCR; TCRdb lists only in-frame clones, some missing. The top ten clones hold approximately 0.75% of a sample with tens of thousands of clones, roughly 95% of them seen once. The source was peripheral blood, collected in the second trimester of pregnancy. The V gene is TRBV7-9, the J gene TRBJ2-3, with 9 bases matching TRBD2. The clonotype originates from a female donor in good health, enrolled as a control in a pregnancy study. The chain's CDR3 is CASSLGTSGPWDGDTQYF. CDR3 DNA: TGTGCCAGCAGCTTAGGTACTAGCGGGCCCTGGGATGGGGATACGCAGTATTTT. Full variable domain (missing parts from reference TRBV7-9 and TRBJ2-3): DTGVSQNPRHKITKRGQNVTFRCDPISEHNRLYWYRQTLGQGPEFLTYFQNEAQLEKSRLLSDRFSAERPKGSFSTLEIQRTEQGDSAMYLCASSLGTSGPWDGDTQYFGPGTRLTVL.